Shown below are 20 T cell receptor beta chains from a single sample sequenced in a study of T cells after yellow fever vaccination. TCRdb reprocessed the 5' RACE reads via MiXCR and lists one record per CDR3 protein. The sample records some 300,000 distinct CDR3 sequences, 7.5% to 9% being singletons. The source was CD4+ T cells sorted from PBMCs, collected 5 days after the yellow fever booster vaccination. All receptors come from a young man who received the YFV17D yellow fever vaccine.

The chain couples TRBV20-1 to TRBJ1-5; D call uncertain. Per germline, CDR1 DFQATT and CDR2 SNEGSKA (reference sequence). The CDR3 is 12 residues long. Trimming took off 3 bases at V and 4 bases at J, with 7 bases between the two ends. CDR3 DNA: TGCAGTGCTAGGCGGGGAAATCAGCCCCAGCATTTT. This gives the protein CSARRGNQPQHF.

The CDR3 nucleotides read TGTGCCAGCAGCTCTGAGGGACCATATTCACCCCTCCACTTT. Its protein product is CASSSEGPYSPLHF. The chain employs TRBV7-9 and TRBJ1-6; D perhaps matches TRBD1 (5 bases). CDR3 size: 14 residues. Between the trimmed V and J ends, which lost 4 bases and 8 bases, there was a span of 12 bases. Germline CDR1 reads SEHNR; CDR2 reads FQNEAQ (reference sequence). Full variable domain (rest looked up from reference TRBV7-9 and TRBJ1-6): DTGVSQNPRHKITKRGQNVTFRCDPISEHNRLYWYRQTLGQGPEFLTYFQNEAQLEKSRLLSDRFSAERPKGSFSTLEIQRTEQGDSAMYLCASSSEGPYSPLHFGNGTRLTVT.

In this sample, this clonotype turned up a few times. The chain carries TRBV12-3 or TRBV12-4 and TRBJ1-6; TRBD1 agrees at 9 bases. Trimming took 6 bases from V and 10 from J; bases not matched to a gene: 13. There are 16 residues in the CDR3. CDR3 sequence: CASSSGQGRIRSPLHF. The CDR3 DNA reads as TGTGCCAGCAGCTCTGGACAGGGGAGGATAAGATCACCCCTCCACTTT.

This clonotype was counted a few times. The chain links TRBV19 to TRBJ2-3; D unclear. This CDR3 spans 14 amino acids. With 6 bases removed from V and 2 bases from J, the gap between germline ends came to 12 bases. The germline CDR1 and CDR2 sequences are LNHDA and SQIVND (reference sequence). This chain's CDR3 is CASRSLSLTDTQYF. In DNA form, the CDR3 reads TGTGCCAGTAGGAGCCTTTCTCTCACAGATACGCAGTATTTT.

This clonotype was counted only a few times. The chain recombines TRBV3-1 with TRBJ1-3; D unclear. Germline CDR1 reads LGHDT; CDR2 reads YNNKEL (reference sequence). Trimming took 3 bases from V and 2 from J, leaving 5 bases between them. The length of the CDR3 is 13 residues. The CDR3 loop is CASSQAAGNTIYF. CDR3 in DNA: TGTGCCAGCAGCCAGGCGGCTGGAAACACCATATATTTT.

This clonotype appeared a few times. V is TRBV5-1 and J is TRBJ2-3; D may be TRBD1 or TRBD2 (5 bases each). Looked up from germline, CDR1 is SGHRS and CDR2 is YFSETQ. V lost 3 bases to trimming and J lost 6 bases, with 11 bases between them. The CDR3 loop spans 13 amino acids. The CDR3, as DNA: TGCGCCAGCAGCTGGGACGGCGGCGATACGCAGTATTTT. This encodes CASSWDGGDTQYF.

The chain combines TRBV12-3 or TRBV12-4 with TRBJ1-1; D uncertain. There are 14 residues in the CDR3. V shed 0 bases and J shed 4 bases, with 9 bases lying between them. As DNA, the CDR3 is TGTGCCAGCAGTTTAGCGACGGCCGGCACTGAAGCTTTCTTT. Its protein is CASSLATAGTEAFF.

V is TRBV6-6 and J is TRBJ1-5; D call uncertain. The CDR3 sequence is 16 residues long. Deletions cut 7 bases from V and 1 base from J, with 17 bases between. The V gene's germline CDR1 is MNHNY and CDR2 SVGAGI (reference sequence). CDR3 in DNA: TGTGCCAGCACCAACGGGGTAGGGAGGAGCAATCAGCCCCAGCATTTT. It encodes CASTNGVGRSNQPQHF.

This chain joins TRBV5-6 and TRBJ2-3; no clear D gene. CDR3 length: 15 amino acids. Germline V gene lookup returns CDR1 SGHDT and CDR2 YYEEEE. Between the trimmed V and J ends, which lost 2 bases and 0 bases, there was a span of 10 bases. CDR3 region: CASSFLPFSTDTQYF. The CDR3 coding sequence is TGTGCCAGCAGCTTCTTACCATTTAGCACAGATACGCAGTATTTT.

This clonotype appeared a few times. The chain couples TRBV10-2 to TRBJ1-2; D is perhaps TRBD1 (5 bases). The CDR3 consists of 13 residues. Germline V gene sequence: CDR1 WSHSY, CDR2 SAAADI. Trimming pared 3 bases from V and 7 bases from J, leaving 12 bases between. CDR3 protein: CASSETGRGGYTF. CDR3 DNA sequence: TGCGCCAGCAGTGAAACGGGGCGCGGTGGCTACACCTTC.

Only a few counts were recorded for this clonotype. The chain carries TRBV7-8 and TRBJ2-5; D could derive from TRBD1 or TRBD2 (6 bases each). The CDR3 has 16 residues. The ends were cut back, 5 bases at V and 9 bases at J, with 25 bases in the middle. The germline V gene encodes CDR1 SGHVS and CDR2 FQNEAQ. This CDR3 is CASSAPKGRGPMAQYF. In DNA, the CDR3 is TGTGCCAGCAGCGCACCAAAGGGTCGGGGGCCCATGGCCCAGTACTTC.

At least ten counts were recorded for this clonotype. The chain links TRBV6-5 to TRBJ2-7; D ambiguous. CDR3 size: 12 residues. V lost 2 bases and J lost 3, with 5 bases in between. Germline V gives CDR1 MNHEY, CDR2 SVGAGI. The CDR3 region is CASSYTGYEQYF. The CDR3, as DNA: TGTGCCAGCAGTTACACGGGCTACGAGCAGTACTTC.

The CDR3 region has the DNA TGCAGTGCTAGAGCGGGACTAGCGGGGGCCACAGATACGCAGTATTTT. As protein: CSARAGLAGATDTQYF. This chain uses TRBV20-1 with TRBJ2-3; 14 bases fit TRBD2. CDR1 is DFQATT and CDR2 is SNEGSKA in the germline V gene (reference sequence). Trimming took 1 base from V and 2 from J; bases not matched to a gene: 2. The CDR3 runs to 16 residues.

This clonotype was seen only a few times. The rearrangement uses TRBV5-4 and TRBJ2-3; D may be TRBD2 (6 bases). This CDR3 has 16 residues. CDR1 and CDR2 (germline): SGHNT, YYREEE (reference sequence). V gave up 4 bases and J gave up 2 bases, with 17 bases separating them. The CDR3 DNA sequence: TGTGCCAGCAGCCAACTCGGTGGGGGACTCACAGATACGCAGTATTTT. Translating it yields CASSQLGGGLTDTQYF.

V is TRBV15 and J is TRBJ2-3; 8 bases agree with TRBD1. V dropped 0 bases and J dropped 2; count of bases not matched to a gene: 16. The length of the CDR3 is 20 residues. Germline V CDR1 and CDR2: LNHNV, YYDKDF (reference sequence). Here the CDR3 reads CATSRERTGRTGDPTDTQYF. CDR3 DNA: TGTGCCACCAGCAGAGAGAGGACAGGGCGAACGGGGGATCCCACAGATACGCAGTATTTT.

This clonotype has only a few counts. Here the CDR3 reads CAWNAYSMNTEAFF. The CDR3 DNA is TGTGCCTGGAACGCTTACAGCATGAACACTGAAGCTTTCTTT. The chain joins TRBV30 to TRBJ1-1, with D uncertain. Germline lookup yields CDR1 GTSNPN and CDR2 SVGIG (reference sequence). The CDR3 length is 14 residues. Trimming stripped 4 bases from V and 0 bases from J, with 12 bases between.

V and J are TRBV4-3 and TRBJ2-1; TRBD1 or TRBD2 may be the D gene (5 bases each). The V gene lost 0 bases and the J gene lost 1 base, with 16 bases spanning the gap. The CDR3 spans 18 residues. Germline V gene sequence: CDR1 LGHNA, CDR2 YSLEER. The DNA of the CDR3 is TGCGCCAGCAGCCAAGACGTTGGGACCTTTGGGTCCTACAATGAGCAGTTCTTC. This codes for CASSQDVGTFGSYNEQFF.

V and J are TRBV7-2 and TRBJ1-5; 7 nucleotides line up with TRBD1. Trimming removed 5 bases from V and 5 bases from J; junction bases left unmatched: 9. The CDR3 totals 15 residues. The germline CDR1 and CDR2 sequences are SGHTA and FQGNSA. As DNA, the CDR3 is TGTGCCAGCAGCCCTATACAGGGGAATGATCAGCCCCAGCATTTT. Protein sequence: CASSPIQGNDQPQHF.

The J gene is TRBJ1-5, the V gene TRBV6-5; D unclear. This CDR3 has 13 residues. V lost 2 bases and J 6 bases, leaving 8 bases between the germline ends. Germline V gene data show CDR1 as MNHEY and CDR2 as SVGAGI. CDR3 sequence (DNA): TGTGCCAGCAGTTACGGAGAGTTTCAGCCCCAGCATTTT. The encoded protein is CASSYGEFQPQHF.

The chain carries TRBV21-1 and TRBJ1-2; TRBD1, the table's D call, was not compared with the DNA. TRBV21-1 is a pseudogene segment. This CDR3 is 12 amino acids long. CDR3 in amino acids: CASSNDREGYTF. CDR3 sequence (DNA): TGTGCCAGCAGCAACGACAGGGAAGGCTACACCTTC.